This TCR beta chain was found in a study of beta chain bispecific antibodies for T cell cancers. Expansion lasted 2 to 3 days, with either anti-CD3 antibody OKT3 or CD3/CD28 beads. A single record per CDR3 protein comes from TCRdb applying MiXCR to the 5' RACE reads. The sample shows about 20,000 distinct CDR3 sequences, 2% to 2.5% of them seen only once. This CDR3 has 11 residues. Germline CDR1 LNHNV, CDR2 YYDKDF (reference sequence). Trimming shortened V by 3 bases and J by 10 bases, and 7 bases separated the two germline ends. Study outcomes and limitations: Normal T cells contributed less of the targeted TRBV signal than the leukemia cells did. The TRBV12-3 share of total TRBV signal fell around 99% after anti-TRBV12 rather than anti-CD19 exposure.

For this clonotype: What it binds is not known. A much larger clonotype is one base distant, so this may be a read error.

Specimen: healthy donor T cells cultured with leukemia cells, collected from a culture containing a bispecific antibody targeting TCR Vbeta12. The TCR was taken from a human donor in good health. Some clones in this sample may be carry-over from other donors' samples. The chain is built from TRBV15 and TRBJ2-1; D call uncertain. CDR3 in amino acids: CATSRGQEQFF. DNA for the CDR3: TGTGCCACCAGCAGGGGCCAAGAGCAGTTCTTC.